The rows below give T cell receptor beta chains drawn from one sample of a study of T cell responses to AZD1222 COVID-19 vaccine. The assay was immunoSEQ multiplex PCR, and TCRdb's table has in-frame clones only and misses some. The repertoire holds around 130,000 clones, with approximately 90% as singletons. The sample here was peripheral blood, taken on day 0 of AZD1222 vaccination. The receptors were gathered from an adult in good health. CDR3s include the opening cysteine and the closing phenylalanine or tryptophan. D genes are given only for firm matches. Clone size is not always given. Where it is, it says once, few, many or a class for expanded clones.

TRBJ1-4,TRBV30,TRBD1,.,CAWSVQGDEKLFF,TGTGCCTGGAGTGTACAGGGGGATGAAAAACTGTTTTTT
TRBJ2-1,TRBV7-9,TRBD2,.,CASSLGLSGRANNEQFF,TGTGCCAGCAGCTTAGGATTAAGCGGGAGGGCCAACAATGAGCAGTTCTTC
TRBJ1-2,TRBV6-5,.,.,CASTRSGWADGYTF,TGTGCCAGCACTCGGTCGGGGTGGGCGGATGGCTACACCTTC
TRBJ1-2,TRBV5-1,TRBD1,.,CASSTGELYGGYTF,TGCGCCAGCAGCACAGGGGAACTCTACGGCGGCTACACCTTC
TRBJ2-7,TRBV7-9,.,.,CASSLAGAHEQYF,TGTGCCAGCAGCTTAGCGGGGGCTCACGAGCAGTACTTC
TRBJ1-1,TRBV6-5,TRBD1,once,CASSYAYRGGRTEAFF,TGTGCCAGCAGTTACGCTTACAGGGGAGGCAGGACTGAAGCTTTCTTT
TRBJ1-1,TRBV7-9,.,.,CASSRHENTEAFF,TGTGCCAGCAGCAGACACGAGAACACTGAAGCTTTCTTT
TRBJ2-1,TRBV12-5,.,once,CASGFRGGDEQFF,TGTGCTAGTGGTTTCCGTGGAGGGGATGAGCAGTTCTTC
TRBJ2-7,TRBV5-6,.,.,CASSLGTVNEQYF,TGTGCCAGCAGCTTGGGTACGGTGAACGAGCAGTACTTC
TRBJ1-2,TRBV28,.,.,CASSSDVRGYTF,TGTGCCAGCAGCTCAGACGTAAGAGGCTACACCTTC
TRBJ2-6,TRBV27,.,.,CASSWGSGANVLTF,TGTGCCAGCAGTTGGGGCTCTGGGGCCAACGTCCTGACTTTC
TRBJ1-5,TRBV7-8,.,.,CASSSGQLNQPQHF,TGTGCCAGCAGCTCCGGACAGCTCAATCAGCCCCAGCATTTT
TRBJ2-5,TRBV5-1,TRBD1,.,CASSLNRGQQETQYF,TGCGCCAGCAGCTTAAACAGGGGGCAACAAGAGACCCAGTACTTC
TRBJ2-2,TRBV19,TRBD2,.,CASSPWTSGIDTGELFF,TGTGCCAGTAGTCCCTGGACTAGCGGGATCGACACCGGGGAGCTGTTTTTT
TRBJ1-2,TRBV19,.,.,CATQGPQGTNYGYTF,TGTGCCACCCAAGGCCCGCAGGGGACCAACTATGGCTACACCTTC
TRBJ1-4,TRBV14,.,.,CASSQDSEGGATNEKLFF,TGTGCCAGCAGCCAAGATTCGGAGGGAGGCGCAACTAATGAAAAACTGTTTTTT
TRBJ2-7,TRBV11-2,TRBD2,.,CASSLGSGGYEQYF,TGTGCCAGCAGCTTGGGTAGCGGGGGCTACGAGCAGTACTTC
TRBJ2-7,TRBV6-5,.,.,CASSYSGHNTYEQYF,TGTGCCAGCAGTTACTCGGGGCATAACACCTACGAGCAGTACTTC
TRBJ1-2,TRBV6-1,.,.,CASSNEGGFGYTF,TGTGCCAGCAGTAACGAGGGGGGGTTCGGCTACACCTTC
TRBJ2-1,TRBV18,.,.,CASSPKTGTPRNEQFF,TGTGCCAGCTCACCAAAAACCGGGACTCCCAGGAATGAGCAGTTCTTC
TRBJ2-3,TRBV10-3,.,few,CAIKGPNTDTQYF,TGTGCCATCAAGGGACCTAACACAGATACGCAGTATTTT
TRBJ1-1,TRBV24-1,.,.,CATSGPANTEAFF,TGTGCCACCAGTGGTCCGGCGAACACTGAAGCTTTCTTT
TRBJ1-1,TRBV30,.,.,CAWRGDGSLAEAFF,TGTGCCTGGAGAGGGGACGGAAGTCTGGCTGAAGCTTTCTTT
TRBJ2-3,TRBV15,.,.,CATSRLGSDTQYF,TGTGCCACCAGCAGACTGGGGTCAGATACGCAGTATTTT
TRBJ2-5,TRBV6-2/TRBV6-3,TRBD2,.,CASSPGLAGPGETQYF,TGTGCCAGCAGCCCGGGACTAGCGGGTCCGGGGGAGACCCAGTACTTC
TRBJ1-2,TRBV5-1,.,.,CASSFADRSGYTF,TGCGCCAGCAGCTTCGCCGACAGAAGTGGCTACACCTTC
TRBJ2-2,TRBV15,TRBD1,.,CATSRPTGGSTGELFF,TGTGCCACCAGCAGACCGACAGGGGGAAGCACCGGGGAGCTGTTTTTT
TRBJ1-2,TRBV4-1,TRBD1,.,CASSQDPGQGVLTYGYTF,TGCGCCAGCAGCCAAGATCCGGGACAGGGGGTTTTAACCTATGGCTACACCTTC
TRBJ1-2,TRBV7-9,.,.,CASRLGPALGYTF,TGTGCCAGCAGACTGGGCCCGGCCCTAGGCTACACCTTC
TRBJ1-6,TRBV27,TRBD1,.,CASSSGQYNSPLHF,TGTGCCAGCAGTTCGGGACAGTATAATTCACCCCTCCACTTT
TRBJ2-2,TRBV3-1/TRBV3-2,TRBD2,.,CASSLSGAGELFF,TGTGCCAGCAGCCTCAGCGGGGCCGGGGAGCTGTTTTTT
TRBJ1-4,TRBV9,.,.,CASSVSPGGEKLFF,TGTGCCAGCAGCGTATCCCCCGGAGGCGAAAAACTGTTTTTT
TRBJ1-1,TRBV4-2,TRBD1,.,CASSQAGQGNTEAFF,TGTGCCAGCAGCCAAGCGGGACAGGGGAACACTGAAGCTTTCTTT
TRBJ1-2,TRBV24-1,.,.,CATSDLRGYGYTF,TGTGCCACCAGTGATTTGCGGGGGTATGGCTACACCTTC
TRBJ2-2,TRBV6-5,.,.,CASSPGTTNTGELFF,TGTGCCAGCAGCCCCGGGACAACGAACACCGGGGAGCTGTTTTTT
TRBJ1-2,TRBV10-1,TRBD1,.,CASSESTGEGYTF,TGCGCCAGCAGTGAGTCGACAGGGGAAGGCTACACCTTC
TRBJ2-3,TRBV11-2,.,.,CASSLDNPRLDTQYF,TGTGCCAGCAGCTTAGATAACCCGAGGCTAGATACGCAGTATTTT
TRBJ2-4,TRBV6-1,.,.,CASSERWNLKNIQYF,TGTGCCAGCAGTGAAAGGTGGAATTTAAAAAACATTCAGTACTTC
TRBJ1-1,TRBV5-1,.,.,CASSESSGGTEAFF,TGCGCCAGCAGCGAGTCGTCCGGGGGCACTGAAGCTTTCTTT
TRBJ1-1,TRBV4-1,.,.,CASSYWGGGTEAFF,TGCGCCAGCAGCTACTGGGGGGGCGGCACTGAAGCTTTCTTT